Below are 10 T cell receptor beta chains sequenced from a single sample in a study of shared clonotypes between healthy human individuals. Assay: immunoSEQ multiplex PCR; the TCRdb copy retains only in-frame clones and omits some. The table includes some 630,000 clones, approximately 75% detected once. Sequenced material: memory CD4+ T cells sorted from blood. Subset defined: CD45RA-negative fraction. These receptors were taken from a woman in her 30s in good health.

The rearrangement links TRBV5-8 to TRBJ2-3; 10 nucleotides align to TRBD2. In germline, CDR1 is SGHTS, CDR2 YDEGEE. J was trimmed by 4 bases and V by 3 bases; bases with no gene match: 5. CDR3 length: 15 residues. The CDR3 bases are TGTGCCAGCAGCTATGGAACTAGCGGGGCAGATACGCAGTATTTT. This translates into CASSYGTSGADTQYF. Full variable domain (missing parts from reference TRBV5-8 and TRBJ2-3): EAGVTQSPTHLIKTRGQQATLRCSPISGHTSVYWYQQALGLGLQFLLWYDEGEERNRGNFPPRFSGRQFPNYSSELNVNALELEDSALYLCASSYGTSGADTQYFGPGTRLTVL.

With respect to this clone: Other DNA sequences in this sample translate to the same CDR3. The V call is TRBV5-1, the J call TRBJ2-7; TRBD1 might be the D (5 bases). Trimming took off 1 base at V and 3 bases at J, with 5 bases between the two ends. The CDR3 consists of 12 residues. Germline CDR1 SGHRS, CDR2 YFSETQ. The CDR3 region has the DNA TGCGCCAGCAGCTTGCAGGGCTACGAGCAGTACTTC. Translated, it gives CASSLQGYEQYF.

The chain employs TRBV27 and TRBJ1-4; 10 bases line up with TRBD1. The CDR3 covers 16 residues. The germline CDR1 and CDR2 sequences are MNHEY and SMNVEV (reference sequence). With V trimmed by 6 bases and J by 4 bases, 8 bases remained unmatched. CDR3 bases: TGTGCCAGCAGACCGGACAGGGGGTTGATTAATGAAAAACTGTTTTTT. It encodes CASRPDRGLINEKLFF.

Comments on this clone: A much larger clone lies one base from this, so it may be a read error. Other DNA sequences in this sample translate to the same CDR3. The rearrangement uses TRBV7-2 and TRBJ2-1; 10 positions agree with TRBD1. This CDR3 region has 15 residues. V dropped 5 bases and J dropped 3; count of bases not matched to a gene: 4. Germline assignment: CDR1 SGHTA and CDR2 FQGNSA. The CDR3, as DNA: TGTGCCAGCAGCCTGGACAGGGGGGACTACAATGAGCAGTTCTTC. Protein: CASSLDRGDYNEQFF.

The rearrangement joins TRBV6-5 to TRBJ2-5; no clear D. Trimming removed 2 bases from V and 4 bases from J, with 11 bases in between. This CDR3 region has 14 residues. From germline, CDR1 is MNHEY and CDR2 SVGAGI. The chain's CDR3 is CASSYDGVRETQYF. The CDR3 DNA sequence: TGTGCCAGCAGTTACGACGGAGTACGAGAGACCCAGTACTTC.

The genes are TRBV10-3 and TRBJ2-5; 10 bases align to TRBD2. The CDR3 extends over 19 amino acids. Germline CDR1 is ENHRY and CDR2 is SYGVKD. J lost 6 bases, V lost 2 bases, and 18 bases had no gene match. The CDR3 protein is CAISEKASGGETWRKTQYF. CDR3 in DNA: TGTGCCATCAGTGAGAAGGCTAGCGGGGGAGAGACGTGGCGAAAGACCCAGTACTTC.

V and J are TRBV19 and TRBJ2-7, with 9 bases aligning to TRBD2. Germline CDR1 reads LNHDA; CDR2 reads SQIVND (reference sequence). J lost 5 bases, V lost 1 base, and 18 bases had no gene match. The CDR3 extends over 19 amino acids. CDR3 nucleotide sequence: TGTGCCAGTAGTATAGTCGAGGGCGGGAGGGCCCCAGAAGAGAACGAGCAGTACTTC. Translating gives CASSIVEGGRAPEENEQYF.

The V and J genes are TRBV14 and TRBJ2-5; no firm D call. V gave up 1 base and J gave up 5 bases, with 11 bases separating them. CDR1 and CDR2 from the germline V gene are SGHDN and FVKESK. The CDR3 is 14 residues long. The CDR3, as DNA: TGTGCCAGCAGCCAAGGTCGGGTAGGGGAGACCCAGTACTTC. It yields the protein CASSQGRVGETQYF.

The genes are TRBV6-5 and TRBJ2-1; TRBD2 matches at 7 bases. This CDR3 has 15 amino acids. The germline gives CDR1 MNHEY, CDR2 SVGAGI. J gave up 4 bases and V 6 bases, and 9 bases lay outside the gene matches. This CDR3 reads CASSRSGNLYNEQFF. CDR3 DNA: TGTGCCAGCAGCCGAAGCGGGAATTTGTACAATGAGCAGTTCTTC.

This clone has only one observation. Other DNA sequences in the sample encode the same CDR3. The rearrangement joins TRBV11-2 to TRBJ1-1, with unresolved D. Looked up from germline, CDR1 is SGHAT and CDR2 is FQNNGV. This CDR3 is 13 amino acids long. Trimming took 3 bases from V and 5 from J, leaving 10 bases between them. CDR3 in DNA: TGTGCCAGCAGCTTGTCCGGAGGGACTGAAGCTTTCTTT. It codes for CASSLSGGTEAFF.